The entry below describes one TCR beta chain. Its antigen is as yet unknown. The sample belongs to a study of shared clonotypes between healthy human individuals. For the study at large: CD4 naive and memory got three plates each, CD8 naive two, CD8 memory one.

Study observations and caveats: It was anticipated that sequencing depth would influence how many clonotypes donors shared.

Some clones are missing from TCRdb's copy, which holds only in-frame ones; the method was immunoSEQ multiplex PCR. The sample yields 950,000 to 1,100,000 clones, 70% to 80% seen once. The length of the CDR3 is 15 residues. Trimming cost V 4 bases and J 4 bases; bases outside gene matches: 8. Per the germline V gene, CDR1 is MDHEN and CDR2 is SYDVKM. The sequenced sample consisted of memory CD4+ T cells from PBMCs. Noted subset: CD45RA-negative fraction. The chain couples TRBV28 to TRBJ2-5, with 8 bases fitting TRBD1. The TCR originated in a man aged 18 to 35 in good health. Some clones in this sample may be carry-over from other donors' samples. The CDR3 nucleotides read TGTGCCAGCAGTTCACTTCCAGGGGGCGGAGAGACCCAGTACTTC. It yields the protein CASSSLPGGGETQYF.